These 19 T cell receptor beta chains originate from one sample sequenced in a study of TIL therapy for anti-PD-1-resistant metastatic lung cancer. This was the immunoSEQ v3 assay. Some clones are missing from TCRdb's copy, which holds only in-frame ones; the method was immunoSEQ multiplex PCR. In the table there are some 90,000 clones, roughly two thirds of which are singletons. Time point meaning: pre-treatment sample, taken before nivolumab and TIL therapy. Most excised metastases sampled were pleural nodules or supraclavicular lymph nodes. The sample was tumor tissue, taken at baseline. These receptor sequences come from a person aged 25-85 years with non-small cell lung cancer.

CDR3 DNA: TGTGCCAGCAGCGAAGGACAGGGAGCCTACGAGCAGTACTTC. Its translation: CASSEGQGAYEQYF. The chain joins TRBV9 to TRBJ2-7; the match to TRBD1 covers 8 bases. CDR1 and CDR2 from the germline V gene are SGDLS and YYNGEE. There are 14 residues in the CDR3. Trimming took 3 bases from V and 2 from J; bases not matched to a gene: 4.

This clone was seen only a few times. The chain carries TRBV18 and TRBJ2-7; the match to TRBD1 covers 8 bases. Trimming at V came to 3 bases and at J to 3 bases, leaving 4 bases not matched to a gene. CDR3 length: 14 amino acids. Germline V gene data show CDR1 as KGHSH and CDR2 as LQKENI. CDR3: CASSPSGQDYEQYF. The CDR3 bases are TGTGCCAGCTCACCGTCGGGACAGGACTACGAGCAGTACTTC.

CDR3 sequence reads: CASSQVGTGRNTEAFF. Here the CDR3 DNA reads TGTGCCAGCAGCCAAGTGGGGACAGGGAGGAACACTGAAGCTTTCTTT. The rearrangement uses TRBV4-2 and TRBJ1-1; 9 bases align to TRBD1. Germline CDR1 is LGHNA and CDR2 is YNFKEQ. J gave up 1 base and V 1 base, and 4 bases lay outside the gene matches. The length of the CDR3 is 16 residues.

This clone was counted a few times. The chain carries TRBV29-1 and TRBJ1-1; D ambiguous. This CDR3 has 16 residues. V was cut by 0 bases and J by 0 bases, with 14 bases left in between. Germline V gene sequence: CDR1 SQVTM, CDR2 ANQGSEA. This CDR3 is CSVEDRWATMNTEAFF. The DNA for the CDR3 is TGCAGCGTTGAAGATCGTTGGGCAACCATGAACACTGAAGCTTTCTTT.

This clone was seen just once. The chain joins TRBV13 to TRBJ2-1; possibly TRBD1 for D (8 bases). The CDR3 loop spans 16 amino acids. Trimming stripped 11 bases from V and 5 bases from J, with 25 bases between. Germline V gene data show CDR1 as PRHDT and CDR2 as FYEKMQ (reference sequence). The CDR3 loop is CARRAGQGAGDNEQFF. As DNA, the CDR3 is TGTGCCCGCCGCGCGGGGCAGGGGGCGGGGGACAATGAGCAGTTCTTC.

The genes are TRBV13 and TRBJ1-1, with D possibly TRBD1 on 5 matching bases. Trimming removed 4 bases from V and 5 bases from J, with 8 bases in between. This CDR3 comprises 12 residues. Germline V gene sequence: CDR1 PRHDT, CDR2 FYEKMQ (reference sequence). CDR3 residues: CASSSRVTEAFF. CDR3 in DNA: TGTGCCAGCAGCTCCAGGGTTACTGAAGCTTTCTTT. The full variable domain, rest sourced from reference TRBV13 and TRBJ1-1, is AAGVIQSPRHLIKEKRETATLKCYPIPRHDTVYWYQQGPGQDPQFLISFYEKMQSDKGSIPDRFSAQQFSDYHSELNMSSLELGDSALYFCASSSRVTEAFFGQGTRLTVV.

The table lists this clone with a count of one. The chain links TRBV5-1 to TRBJ1-1; 7 positions match TRBD1. V was pared by 0 bases and J by 2 bases, with 4 bases of the junction left unmatched. Germline V lookup: CDR1 SGHRS, CDR2 YFSETQ. The CDR3 extends over 15 amino acids. CDR3 bases: TGCGCCAGCAGCTTGGGGGACAGACAAAACACTGAAGCTTTCTTT. Translation gives CASSLGDRQNTEAFF.

The chain combines TRBV19 with TRBJ2-7; D is possibly TRBD1 or TRBD2 (5 bases each). This CDR3 has 15 residues. Germline V gene lookup returns CDR1 LNHDA and CDR2 SQIVND (reference sequence). V lost 5 bases and J 1 base, leaving 15 bases between the germline ends. The CDR3 reads CASSPPGAQSYEQYF. The CDR3 DNA reads TGTGCCAGTAGTCCACCCGGGGCTCAGTCCTACGAGCAGTACTTC.

This clone turned up a few times. J is TRBJ1-1 and V is TRBV10-3; tentative D call: TRBD1 (5 bases). V was pared by 3 bases and J by 7 bases, with 30 bases between. Looked up from germline, CDR1 is ENHRY and CDR2 is SYGVKD. The CDR3 length is 19 residues. CDR3 sequence: CAISDFLLGPGQYGREAFF. CDR3 sequence (DNA): TGTGCCATCAGTGATTTTCTTCTGGGGCCAGGGCAGTATGGTCGTGAAGCTTTCTTT.

This chain uses TRBV30 with TRBJ2-7, with unresolved D. The CDR3 is made up of 14 amino acids. CDR1 and CDR2 from the germline V gene are GTSNPN and SVGIG (reference sequence). V lost 4 bases and J 2 bases, leaving 15 bases between the germline ends. CDR3 sequence (DNA): TGTGCCTGGAATAGAAATTTATCGCCCTACGAGCAGTACTTC. As protein: CAWNRNLSPYEQYF.

This clone is a singleton in its sample. The chain is built from TRBV6-1 and TRBJ2-3; 8 bases agree with TRBD2. V trimming: 3 bases; J trimming: 3 bases; junction bases outside the gene matches: 5. The CDR3 runs 15 residues. The germline V gene has CDR1 MNHNS and CDR2 SASEGT. Here the CDR3 reads CASSEEREWTDTQYF. The CDR3 DNA reads TGTGCCAGCAGTGAGGAGCGGGAGTGGACAGATACGCAGTATTTT.

The chain combines TRBV11-2 with TRBJ2-4; D possibly corresponds to TRBD1 (5 bases). This CDR3 spans 14 amino acids. Germline CDR1 is SGHAT and CDR2 is FQNNGV. V was trimmed by 5 bases and J by 7 bases, leaving 15 bases between them. CDR3 nucleotides: TGTGCCAGCAGCATCTCCGAAGGGGCCAACATTCAGTACTTC. This gives the protein CASSISEGANIQYF.

This clone was observed a handful of times. V gene TRBV4-1 combines with J gene TRBJ2-2; a possible D gene is TRBD1 (5 bases). This CDR3 contains 13 residues. The germline V and J ends were trimmed by 7 bases and 3 bases, with 9 bases remaining between them. The V gene's germline CDR1 is MGHRA and CDR2 YSYEKL. In DNA form, the CDR3 reads TGCGCCAGCACCCTCAGGGACACCGGGGAGCTGTTTTTT. Its translation: CASTLRDTGELFF.

This clone was observed once. The genes are TRBV7-3 and TRBJ2-5; D perhaps matches TRBD1 (7 bases). The CDR3 has 14 residues. In germline, CDR1 is SGHTA, CDR2 FQGTGA. V was trimmed by 2 bases and J by 7 bases, leaving 14 bases between them. As DNA, the CDR3 is TGTGCCAGCAGCTTAGCAGGGGGGCGAGGGACCCAGTACTTC. Protein: CASSLAGGRGTQYF.

This chain links TRBV7-9 with TRBJ2-7; tentatively, D is TRBD2 (5 bases). CDR3 size: 14 residues. Looked up from germline, CDR1 is SEHNR and CDR2 is FQNEAQ (reference sequence). V lost 2 bases, J lost 0 bases, and 8 bases lay in between. In nucleotides, the CDR3 is TGTGCCAGCAGCTTATCAAGCGGCTCCTACGAGCAGTACTTC. It specifies CASSLSSGSYEQYF.

This clone was counted ten times or more. V usage is TRBV19 and J usage is TRBJ2-5; 8 bases are a match to TRBD2. The CDR3 extends over 16 amino acids. In germline, CDR1 is LNHDA, CDR2 SQIVND (reference sequence). The J segment lost 3 bases and the V segment lost 0 bases, leaving 6 bases of the junction unmatched. CDR3: CASSIDYSGNKETQYF. CDR3 bases: TGTGCCAGTAGTATAGATTATAGCGGGAATAAAGAGACCCAGTACTTC.

This chain uses TRBV9 with TRBJ2-3; 10 bases map to TRBD2. This CDR3 has 16 amino acids. Germline assignment: CDR1 SGDLS and CDR2 YYNGEE. J gave up 4 bases and V 0 bases, and 5 bases lay outside the gene matches. CDR3 bases: TGTGCCAGCAGCGTAGGGGCTAGCGGGGGTTCAGATACGCAGTATTTT. Its translation: CASSVGASGGSDTQYF.

The genes are TRBV6-6 and TRBJ2-7; D is undetermined. Germline lookup yields CDR1 MNHNY and CDR2 SVGAGI (reference sequence). V lost 6 bases, J lost 7 bases, and 13 bases lay in between. The CDR3 length is 12 residues. In nucleotides, the CDR3 is TGTGCCAGCAGCACTGATGTTACTGAGCAGTACTTC. Protein: CASSTDVTEQYF.

This chain connects TRBV5-4 to TRBJ2-3; 9 bases align to TRBD2. The germline CDR1 and CDR2 sequences are SGHNT and YYREEE (reference sequence). CDR3 length: 16 residues. The V gene end was trimmed by 0 bases and the J gene end by 5 bases; junction bases not matched to a gene: 7. This CDR3 reads CASSLAGASGKDTQYF. The CDR3 nucleotides read TGTGCCAGCAGCTTGGCCGGAGCTAGCGGGAAAGATACGCAGTATTTT.